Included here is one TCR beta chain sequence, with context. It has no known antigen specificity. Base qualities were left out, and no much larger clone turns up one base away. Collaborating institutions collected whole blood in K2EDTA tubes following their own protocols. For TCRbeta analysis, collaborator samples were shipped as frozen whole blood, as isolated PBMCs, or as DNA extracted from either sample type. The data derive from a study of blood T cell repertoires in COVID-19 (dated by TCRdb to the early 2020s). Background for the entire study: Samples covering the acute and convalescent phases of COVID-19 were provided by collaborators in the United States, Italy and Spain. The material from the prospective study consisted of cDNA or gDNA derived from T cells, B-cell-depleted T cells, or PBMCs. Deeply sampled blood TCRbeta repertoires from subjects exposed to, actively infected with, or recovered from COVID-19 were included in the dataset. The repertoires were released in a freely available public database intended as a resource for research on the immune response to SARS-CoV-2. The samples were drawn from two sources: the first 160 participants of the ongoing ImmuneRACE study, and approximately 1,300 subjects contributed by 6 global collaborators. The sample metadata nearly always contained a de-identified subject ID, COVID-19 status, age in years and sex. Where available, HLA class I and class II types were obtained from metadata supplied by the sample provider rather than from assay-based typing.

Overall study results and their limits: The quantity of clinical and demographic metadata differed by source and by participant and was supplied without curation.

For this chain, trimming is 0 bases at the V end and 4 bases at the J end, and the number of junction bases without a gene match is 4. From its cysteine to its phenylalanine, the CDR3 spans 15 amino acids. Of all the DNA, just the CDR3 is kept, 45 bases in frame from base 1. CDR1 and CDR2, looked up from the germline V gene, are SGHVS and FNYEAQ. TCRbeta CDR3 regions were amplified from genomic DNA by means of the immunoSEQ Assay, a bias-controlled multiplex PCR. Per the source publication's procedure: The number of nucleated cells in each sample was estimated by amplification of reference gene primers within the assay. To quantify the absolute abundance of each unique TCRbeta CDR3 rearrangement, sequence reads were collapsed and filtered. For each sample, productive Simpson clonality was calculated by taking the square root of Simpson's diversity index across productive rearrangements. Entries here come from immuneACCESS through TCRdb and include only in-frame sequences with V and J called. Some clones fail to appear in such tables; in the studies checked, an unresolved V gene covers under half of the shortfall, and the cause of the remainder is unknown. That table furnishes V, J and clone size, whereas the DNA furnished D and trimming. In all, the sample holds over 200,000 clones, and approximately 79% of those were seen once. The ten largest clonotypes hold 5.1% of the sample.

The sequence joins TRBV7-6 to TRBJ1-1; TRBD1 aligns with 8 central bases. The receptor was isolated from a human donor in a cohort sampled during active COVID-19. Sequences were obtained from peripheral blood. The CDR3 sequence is CASSLAQGAGTEAFF. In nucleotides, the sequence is TGTGCCAGCAGCTTAGCGCAGGGGGCGGGCACTGAAGCTTTCTTT.